This is a list of T cell receptor beta chains from one sample in a study of CD8 T cells in Susac syndrome. TCRdb re-derived calls from the immunoSEQ multiplex PCR reads in MiXCR, one entry per CDR3 protein. This table has about 400,000 distinct CDR3 sequences, 75% to 90% appearing once. Sequenced input: CD8+ T cells from PBMCs. The receptors come from a human donor with multiple sclerosis. The CDR3 runs from the conserved cysteine through the conserved F or W. The D gene is left open where the match is weak. Rows may omit the clone size; those that give it use once, few, many or a size class.

V	D	J	size	DNA	CDR3
TRBV13	-	TRBJ1-2	-	TGTGCCAGTAGCTTAGGCCAGACAGCTAACTATGGCTACACCTTC	CASSLGQTANYGYTF
TRBV20-1	-	TRBJ2-2	-	TGCAGTGCTGGATTAGGACCCGAGTACGGGGAGCTGTTTTTT	CSAGLGPEYGELFF
TRBV7-9	-	TRBJ2-5	-	TGTGCCAGCAGCTTAATAGGGGGGCCGCGAGAGACCCAGTACTTC	CASSLIGGPRETQYF
TRBV7-9	-	TRBJ2-1	-	TGTGCCAGCAGCTTAACGGGACACTACTACAATGAGCAGTTCTTC	CASSLTGHYYNEQFF
TRBV19	-	TRBJ2-3	-	TGTGCCAGTAAGGTGACAGGCACAGATACGCAGTATTTT	CASKVTGTDTQYF
TRBV12-3/TRBV12-4	-	TRBJ1-5	-	TGTGCCAGCAGTTTGAGTATTGAGGGGCTCCAGCATTTT	CASSLSIEGLQHF
TRBV11-2	-	TRBJ2-7	-	TGTGCCAGCAGCTTCGACCGAGAGAACTACGAGCAGTACTTC	CASSFDRENYEQYF
TRBV15	-	TRBJ2-1	-	TGTGCCACCAGCAGAGAGGGACCGGGGAGCTCCTACAATGAGCAGTTCTTC	CATSREGPGSSYNEQFF
TRBV7-9	TRBD2	TRBJ2-1	-	TGTGCCAGCAGCCCCCCCGGACTAGGTGCGGATGAGCAGTTCTTC	CASSPPGLGADEQFF
TRBV3-1	-	TRBJ1-2	once	TGTGCCAGCAGCCCAACAGGGTTCGGCTACACCTTC	CASSPTGFGYTF
TRBV4-1	-	TRBJ1-1	-	TGCGCCAGCAAAGAGATCGACAGCCCCGTTGGGACCACTGAAGCTTTCTTT	CASKEIDSPVGTTEAFF
TRBV4-1	-	TRBJ1-3	-	TGCGCCAGCAGCCAATTGATGGGAAACACCATATATTTT	CASSQLMGNTIYF
TRBV29-1	-	TRBJ2-1	-	TGCAGCGTTGAAGATCTTGAGGGGCCAAGCGGTGAGCAGTTCTTC	CSVEDLEGPSGEQFF
TRBV28	TRBD2	TRBJ2-1	-	TGTGCCAGCAGTACTAGCGGGAACTACAATGAGCAGTTCTTC	CASSTSGNYNEQFF
TRBV24-1	TRBD1	TRBJ2-1	once	TGTGCCACCTCGACAGGGGGCTCCTACAATGAGCAGTTCTTC	CATSTGGSYNEQFF
TRBV27	-	TRBJ1-5	-	TGTGCCACCTCTCCCGGGACGGAGGATCAGCCCCAGCATTTT	CATSPGTEDQPQHF
TRBV4-1	TRBD2	TRBJ2-7	-	TGCGCCAGCAGCAAGGGACTAGACTACGAGCAGTACTTC	CASSKGLDYEQYF
TRBV4-1	-	TRBJ2-3	-	TGTGCCAGCAGCCCCCCCGGCGGGGTTCATGCAGATACGCAGTATTTT	CASSPPGGVHADTQYF
TRBV6-1	TRBD1	TRBJ2-7	many	TGTGCCAGCAGCCTCCGGGACAGGGCTTACGAGCAGTACTTC	CASSLRDRAYEQYF
TRBV19	TRBD2	TRBJ2-6	-	TGTGCCGGGAGGGAGGCTGGGGCCAACGTCCTGACTTTC	CAGREAGANVLTF
TRBV6-4	TRBD2	TRBJ2-1	-	TGTGCCAGCAGTCCCGTAGCGGGAGGAGACAATGAGCAGTTCTTC	CASSPVAGGDNEQFF
TRBV27	TRBD1	TRBJ2-7	-	TGTGCCAGCAGAATAGGGACAGGCCTTACCTACGAGCAGTACTTC	CASRIGTGLTYEQYF
TRBV6-5	-	TRBJ1-2	-	TGTGCCAGCAGTCTATCTCGACAGGTCGTCTATGGCTACACCTTC	CASSLSRQVVYGYTF
TRBV6-1	-	TRBJ1-1	-	TGTGCCAGCGGGGACGGCCAGAACACTGAAGCTTTCTTT	CASGDGQNTEAFF
TRBV29-1	TRBD2	TRBJ2-1	few	TGCAGCGTTGATAGTACTAGCGGGAGGGCCGGGGATGAGCAGTTCTTC	CSVDSTSGRAGDEQFF
TRBV7-2	-	TRBJ2-7	few	TGTGCCAGCAGCTTAGGAGACACCTACGAGCAGTACTTC	CASSLGDTYEQYF
TRBV6-5	TRBD2	TRBJ2-2	-	TGTGCCAGCAGTTACACGAGCGGGGTGAACACCGGGGAGCTGTTTTTT	CASSYTSGVNTGELFF
TRBV12-3/TRBV12-4	-	TRBJ2-7	-	TGTGCCAGCAGGGGGTTCGGTGAGGGGTTAACCTACGAGCAGTACTTC	CASRGFGEGLTYEQYF
TRBV10-2	-	TRBJ1-1	-	TGCGCCAGCAGAGCTAGGGGGACCACTGAAGCTTTCTTT	CASRARGTTEAFF
TRBV7-2	-	TRBJ2-7	-	TGTGCCAGCAGCCGGGGGCCGCTCTACGAGCAGTACTTC	CASSRGPLYEQYF
TRBV4-1	-	TRBJ1-1	few	TGCGCCAGCAGCCGAGAGACAGAGGATACTGAAGCTTTCTTT	CASSRETEDTEAFF
TRBV27	-	TRBJ1-5	-	TGTGCCAGCAGTTGGAGGCCTAATCAGCCCCAGCATTTT	CASSWRPNQPQHF
TRBV12-3/TRBV12-4	-	TRBJ1-2	-	TGTGCCAGCAGTTTAACTTTGGGTTATGGCTACACCTTC	CASSLTLGYGYTF
TRBV11-2	-	TRBJ1-6	-	TGTGCCAGCAGCTTAGATGTTTGGCAAATTAATTCACCCCTCCACTTT	CASSLDVWQINSPLHF
TRBV27	TRBD1	TRBJ2-2	-	TGTGCCAGCAGTCCGCGGGACAGGGACTACACCGGGGAGCTGTTTTTT	CASSPRDRDYTGELFF
TRBV5-6	TRBD1	TRBJ2-2	-	TGTGCCAGCAGCCGGGACAGTGACACCGGGGAGCTGTTTTTT	CASSRDSDTGELFF
TRBV5-1	-	TRBJ2-5	-	TGCGCCAGCAGCTCGGAATGGGACTCCTCAGAGACCCAGTACTTC	CASSSEWDSSETQYF
TRBV5-1	TRBD1	TRBJ1-1	-	TGCGCCAGCAGCATCCGGGACAGCGGTAACACTGAAGCTTTCTTT	CASSIRDSGNTEAFF
TRBV6-1	-	TRBJ1-1	-	TGTGCCAGCAGTGAGGGATGGGAAGCTTTCTTT	CASSEGWEAFF
TRBV12-3/TRBV12-4	-	TRBJ1-4	-	TGTGCCAGCAGCCCTGTCACAGGGCGCGCGGCTAATGAAAAACTGTTTTTT	CASSPVTGRAANEKLFF
TRBV5-5	-	TRBJ2-7	few	TGTGCCAGCAGCTTTACCTACGAGCAGTACTTC	CASSFTYEQYF
TRBV12-3/TRBV12-4	-	TRBJ2-7	-	TGTGCCAGCAGTTTTGATTGGTCCTACGAGCAGTACTTC	CASSFDWSYEQYF
TRBV20-1	-	TRBJ2-1	-	TGCAGTGCTAGAGATCCATTGGGCCCAGGCAATGAGCAGTTCTTC	CSARDPLGPGNEQFF
TRBV5-6	-	TRBJ2-7	once	TGTGCCAGCAGCTCTGAACAGGATTACGAGCAGTACTTC	CASSSEQDYEQYF
TRBV11-2	-	TRBJ2-2	-	TGTGCCAGCAGCCCTTCCCACGGACAAGGGGAGCTGTTTTTT	CASSPSHGQGELFF
TRBV5-4	-	TRBJ2-1	-	TGTGCCAGCAGCTTGGCCCTAGGGACCCTCAAGGGGAGCGTGGCCTACAATGAGCAGTTCTTC	CASSLALGTLKGSVAYNEQFF